This T cell receptor (beta chain) stems from a study of T cell clonotyping in hematopoietic cell transplantation. Trimming removed 5 bases from V and 7 bases from J, with 21 bases in between. The CDR3 length is 15 residues. Germline V gene sequence: CDR1 SGHDN, CDR2 FVKESK. This clone was observed a single time. The table came from immunoSEQ multiplex PCR; TCRdb's copy has only in-frame clones and leaves some out. The table shows around 2,100 clones, with 75% to 85% occurring only once. The specimen comprised peripheral blood mononuclear cells, sampled 30 days after allogeneic stem cell transplant. This chain joins TRBV14 and TRBJ2-7; TRBD2 might be the D (5 bases). This TCR derives from a male patient aged 50 or older who had an allogeneic stem cell transplant from an unrelated donor, so the T cells may come from the graft donor. Some clones in this sample may be carry-over from other donors' samples. The CDR3 region has the DNA TGTGCCAGCAGCTCTCAAAGCGGCCCCCTAATGGAGCAGTACTTC. It encodes CASSSQSGPLMEQYF.